The present TCR beta chain was sequenced within a study of beta chain features in type 1 diabetes. Study-level results: Insertion counts at VDJ junctions were lower in type 1 diabetes patients, who also showed more deletions there.

Germline CDR1 is ENHRY and CDR2 is SYGVKD. CDR3 length equals 14 residues. V dropped 3 bases and J dropped 10; count of bases not matched to a gene: 6. As every portion of the isolated RNA was reverse transcribed, the sequencing read expressed TCRB transcripts. Data came from immunoSEQ multiplex PCR; TCRdb stores just in-frame clones and leaves some out. The table includes about 60,000 clones, about 55% detected once. Regarding this clone: Its specificity is not known.

The rearrangement uses TRBV10-3 and TRBJ2-1, with 10 bases fitting TRBD1. The sequence derives from a woman younger than 35 in good health. Source material: Tregs from blood. The CDR3, as DNA: TGTGCCATCAGTGAACGGGACAGGGGTTACGAGCAGTTCTTC. Translated: CAISERDRGYEQFF.